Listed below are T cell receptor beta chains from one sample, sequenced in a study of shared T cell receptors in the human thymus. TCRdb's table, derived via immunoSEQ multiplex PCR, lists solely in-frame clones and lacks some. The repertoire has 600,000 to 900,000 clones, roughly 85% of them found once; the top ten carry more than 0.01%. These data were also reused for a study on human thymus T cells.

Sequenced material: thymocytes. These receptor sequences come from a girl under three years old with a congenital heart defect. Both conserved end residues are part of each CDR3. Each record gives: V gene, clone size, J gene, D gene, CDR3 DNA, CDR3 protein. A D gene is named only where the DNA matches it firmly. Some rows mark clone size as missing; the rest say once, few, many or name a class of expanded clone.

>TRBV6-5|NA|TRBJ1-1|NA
TGTGCCAGCAGGATCGTCGACAGCTCCGAAGCTTTCTTT
CASRIVDSSEAFF
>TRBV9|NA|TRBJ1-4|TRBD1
TGTGCCAGCAGCGTAGGGGGACAGGGGGTTGCAACTAATGAAAAACTGTTTTTT
CASSVGGQGVATNEKLFF
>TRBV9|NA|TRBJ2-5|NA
TGTGCCAGCGGAGTCCGGGACACAATCGGCGCCATCACAGAGACCCAGTACTTC
CASGVRDTIGAITETQYF
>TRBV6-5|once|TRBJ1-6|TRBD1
TGTGCCAGCAACACCGGGACAGTTAATTCACCCCTCCACTTT
CASNTGTVNSPLHF
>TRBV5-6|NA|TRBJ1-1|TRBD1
TGTGCCAGCAGCCTCTCTTCTGAGAACAGGGGACCTGAAGCTTTCTTT
CASSLSSENRGPEAFF
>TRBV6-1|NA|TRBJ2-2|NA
TGTGCCAGCGGAGGGTCGTTTGCCGGGGAGCTGTTTTTT
CASGGSFAGELFF
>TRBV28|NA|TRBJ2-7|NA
TGTGCCAGCAGCGCACCAGGGGATCTCCTCTACGAGCAGTACTTC
CASSAPGDLLYEQYF
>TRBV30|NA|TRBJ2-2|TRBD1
TGTGCCTGGAGGGGACAGGGAGGATCTTTCGGCGGGGAGCTGTTTTTT
CAWRGQGGSFGGELFF
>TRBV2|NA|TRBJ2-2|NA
TGTGCCAGCAGTGACCACGAAAATAGACACGAGACGAACACCGGGGAGCTGTTTTTT
CASSDHENRHETNTGELFF
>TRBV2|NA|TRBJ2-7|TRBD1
TGTGCCAGCAGGACGAGACAGGGACCAGCGGAGGACGAGCAGTACTTC
CASRTRQGPAEDEQYF
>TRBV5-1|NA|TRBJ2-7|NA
TGCGCCAGCAGCTTGTTTCCAGGCAGGAGGCTTTACGAGCAGTACTTC
CASSLFPGRRLYEQYF
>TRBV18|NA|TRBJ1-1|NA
TGTGCCAGCTCATCATCTAACAGGGCCTTCATGAACACTGAAGCTTTCTTT
CASSSSNRAFMNTEAFF
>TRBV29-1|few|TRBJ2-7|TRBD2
TGCAGCGTTGAGGGGGGGGCCTACGAGCAGTACTTC
CSVEGGAYEQYF
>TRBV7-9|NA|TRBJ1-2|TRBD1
TGTGCCAGCAGCTTAGCGGAGGGGGCGGCCTATGGCTACACCTTC
CASSLAEGAAYGYTF
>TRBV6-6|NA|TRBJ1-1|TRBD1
TGTGCCAGCAGTTACTCGCGACAGGGGGGCACTGAAGCTTTCTTT
CASSYSRQGGTEAFF
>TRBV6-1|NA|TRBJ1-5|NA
TGTGCCAGCAGTGAACGTCAGCCCCAGCATTTT
CASSERQPQHF
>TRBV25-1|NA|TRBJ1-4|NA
TGTGCCAGCAGCCCCCGAAATGAAGCGCCGACTATAAATGAAAAACTGTTTTTT
CASSPRNEAPTINEKLFF
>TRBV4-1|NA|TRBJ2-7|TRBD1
TGCGCCAGCAGCCGGGGTACAGGGGGCGAGCAGTACTTC
CASSRGTGGEQYF
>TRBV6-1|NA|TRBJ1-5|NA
TGTGCCAGCAGTCAAGAACCCCACAGGGAACGGAGCGGGCCCCAGCATTTT
CASSQEPHRERSGPQHF
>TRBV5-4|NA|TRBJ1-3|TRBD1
TGTGCCAGCAGCTTTGGGGGACAGTACTGGAACACCATATATTTT
CASSFGGQYWNTIYF
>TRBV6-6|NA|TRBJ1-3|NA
TGTGCCACCGAGGACAGTTCTGGAAACACCATATATTTT
CATEDSSGNTIYF
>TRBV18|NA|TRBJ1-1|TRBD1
TGTGCCAGCTCTCCCAGGACAGGCCAGAACACTGAAGCTTTCTTT
CASSPRTGQNTEAFF
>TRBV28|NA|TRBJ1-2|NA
TGTGCCAGCAGACCTGGACAGCACCCCATAAAACTCTATGGCTACACCTTC
CASRPGQHPIKLYGYTF
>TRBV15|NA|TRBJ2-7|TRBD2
TGTGCCACCAGCTCCCGTGGGGGGACTAGCGGGGAGCCCTACGAGCAGTACTTC
CATSSRGGTSGEPYEQYF
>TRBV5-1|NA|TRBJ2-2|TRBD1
TGCGCCAGCAGCTTGGCCGTTTCCTATCGACAGGGCGGACCTTCGAACACCGGGGAGCTGTTTTTT
CASSLAVSYRQGGPSNTGELFF
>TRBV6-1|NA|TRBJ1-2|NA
TGTGCCAGCAGTGGTTCGTACGGAGACTATGGCTACACCTTC
CASSGSYGDYGYTF
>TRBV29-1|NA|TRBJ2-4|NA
TGCAGCGCCGCCAAGACTAGACTAGCCAAAAACATTCAGTACTTC
CSAAKTRLAKNIQYF
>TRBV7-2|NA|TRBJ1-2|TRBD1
TGTGCCAGCAGCACCCGGGACAGCTCCGCCTATGGCTACACCTTC
CASSTRDSSAYGYTF
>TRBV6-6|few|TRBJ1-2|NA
TGTGCCAGCAGTTACGGGACAACTACCCGCTACACCTTC
CASSYGTTTRYTF
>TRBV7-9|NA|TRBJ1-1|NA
TGTGCCAGCAGCTTATTCCATCCAGGGGCCTACACTGAAGCTTTCTTT
CASSLFHPGAYTEAFF
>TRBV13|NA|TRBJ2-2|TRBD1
TGTGCCAGCAAAGACAGGGGGCTGGGCACCGGGGAGCTGTTTTTT
CASKDRGLGTGELFF
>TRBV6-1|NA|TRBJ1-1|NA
TGTGCCAGCAGGGCCCCCGGGACACTGAACACTGAAGCTTTCTTT
CASRAPGTLNTEAFF
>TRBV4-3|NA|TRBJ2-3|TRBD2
TGCGCCAGCAGCCAAGGTCTCGCGGGGGGGCCGGATACGCAGTATTTT
CASSQGLAGGPDTQYF
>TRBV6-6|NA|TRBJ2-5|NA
TGTGCCAGCAGTTACTACTACCCAACCTTACAAGAGACCCAGTACTTC
CASSYYYPTLQETQYF
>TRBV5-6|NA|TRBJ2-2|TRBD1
TGTGCCAGCAGCCAAGACAGGGCCGAAGTTCCCACGGGCGACGGGGAGCTGTTTTTT
CASSQDRAEVPTGDGELFF
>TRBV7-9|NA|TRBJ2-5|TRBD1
TGTGCCAGCAGCTTAGCCCCGGCGGGGACAGGGACCCAGTACTTC
CASSLAPAGTGTQYF
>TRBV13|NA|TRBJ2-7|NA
TGTGCCAGCAGCCCAAAGAACCGGGGTTCCTACGAGCAGTACTTC
CASSPKNRGSYEQYF
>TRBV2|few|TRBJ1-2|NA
TGTGCCAGCAGTCAACGGCGTTGGGCTGAAGTTCCTATGGGCTACACCTTC
CASSQRRWAEVPMGYTF
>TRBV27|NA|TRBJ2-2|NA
TGTGCCAGCAGTTTAACAGCGAACACCGGGGAGCTGTTTTTT
CASSLTANTGELFF
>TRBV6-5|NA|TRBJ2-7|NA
TGTGCCAGCAGTTACTCGAGTAATAGGAGGTCCTACGAGCAGTACTTC
CASSYSSNRRSYEQYF
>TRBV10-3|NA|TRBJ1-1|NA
TGTGCCACAACCCGAGGCTCGACTGAAGCTTTCTTT
CATTRGSTEAFF
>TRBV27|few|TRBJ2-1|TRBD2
TGTGCCAGCAGTACTAAGCCCGGGACAGGGATACTAGCGGGGGTGTTCAATGAGCAGTTCTTC
CASSTKPGTGILAGVFNEQFF
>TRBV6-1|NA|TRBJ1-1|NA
TGTGCCAGCATTATCCATTACAGGTCACGAAAAGCTTTCTTT
CASIIHYRSRKAFF
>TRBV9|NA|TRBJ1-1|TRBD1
TGTGCCAGCAGCGGACAGGGAGGGAACACTGAAGCTTTCTTT
CASSGQGGNTEAFF
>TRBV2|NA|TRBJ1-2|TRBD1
TGTGCCAGCAGGGATGAGGACAGGGGGGGAACATATGGCTACACCTTC
CASRDEDRGGTYGYTF
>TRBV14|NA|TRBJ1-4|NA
TGTGCCAGCAGCCAAGATGGGGACCGGACAGCAAATGAAAAACTGTTTTTT
CASSQDGDRTANEKLFF
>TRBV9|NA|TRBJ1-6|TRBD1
TGTGCCAGCAGCACCTACAGGGGAAGGAATTCACCCCTCCACTTT
CASSTYRGRNSPLHF
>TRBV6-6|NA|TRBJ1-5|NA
TGTGCCAGCAGCCGCTGCAGGGCTTGGGCCCAGCATTTT
CASSRCRAWAQHF
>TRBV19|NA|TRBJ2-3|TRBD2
TGTGCCAGTAAGGGGACTAGCGATGGAGATACGCAGTATTTT
CASKGTSDGDTQYF